These 27 T cell receptor beta chains share one sample of origin, sequenced in a study of blood T cell repertoires in COVID-19 (dated by TCRdb to the early 2020s). The library was prepared using the immunoSEQ multiplex PCR assay. As stored in TCRdb, this immuneACCESS dataset retains in-frame rearrangements with V and J assigned. A fraction of the clones does not appear; measured against another copy, unresolved V genes explain less than half of the discrepancy, and the remainder lacks a known reason. The sample table contains roughly 300,000 clones; only one count was recorded for 65% to 90% of them. The ten most abundant clones make up around 7.2% of the sample. Sequencing input: peripheral blood. Receptors originate from a human donor in a cohort sampled during active COVID-19.

CDR3 DNA: TGTGCCAGCCGACCGACGGGGTACAATGAGCAGTTCTTC. Protein: CASRPTGYNEQFF. This rearrangement joins TRBV6-5 to TRBJ2-1; perhaps TRBD2 as D (5 bases). The CDR3 consists of 13 residues. The V and J ends lost 8 bases and 4 bases respectively, with 12 bases between them. Germline values: CDR1 MNHEY, CDR2 SVGAGI.

The genes are TRBV6-5 and TRBJ1-5, with 8 bases lining up with TRBD1. The length of the CDR3 is 13 residues. The V gene end was trimmed by 7 bases and the J gene end by 4 bases; junction bases not matched to a gene: 3. Germline V CDR1 and CDR2: MNHEY, SVGAGI. The DNA for the CDR3 is TGTGCCAGCAAAGGACAGGGAAATCAGCCCCAGCATTTT. It translates to CASKGQGNQPQHF.

The V and J genes are TRBV7-9 and TRBJ1-1, with D tentatively TRBD1 (6 bases). The germline CDR1 and CDR2 sequences are SEHNR and FQNEAQ (reference sequence). CDR3 length: 11 residues. Trimming shortened V by 5 bases and J by 11 bases, and 12 bases separated the two germline ends. For the CDR3, the DNA is TGTGCCAGCAGCCAGTCCGACAGGGCTTTCTTT. Translation gives CASSQSDRAFF. Together with reference TRBV7-9 and TRBJ1-1, the CDR3 gives the full variable domain: DTGVSQNPRHKITKRGQNVTFRCDPISEHNRLYWYRQTLGQGPEFLTYFQNEAQLEKSRLLSDRFSAERPKGSFSTLEIQRTEQGDSAMYLCASSQSDRAFFGQGTRLTVV.

The genes are TRBV19 and TRBJ1-1; 7 nucleotides match TRBD1. CDR1 and CDR2 (germline): LNHDA, SQIVND (reference sequence). The CDR3 sequence is 19 residues long. The J segment lost 2 bases and the V segment lost 9 bases, leaving 24 bases of the junction unmatched. The chain's CDR3 is CASTQRGDRVGSSNTEAFF. In nucleotides, the CDR3 is TGTGCCAGCACACAAAGGGGAGACAGGGTAGGGTCTTCAAACACTGAAGCTTTCTTT.

The CDR3 is CASSPVAVPNTEAFF. Here the CDR3 DNA reads TGTGCCAGCTCACCAGTGGCCGTACCAAACACTGAAGCTTTCTTT. The chain has TRBV18 and TRBJ1-1, with unresolved D. Germline loops: CDR1 KGHSH, CDR2 LQKENI. V was clipped by 2 bases and J by 2 bases, with 12 bases between them. The CDR3 runs to 15 residues.

The chain uses TRBV10-1 and TRBJ2-5, with 9 bases aligning to TRBD1. Trimming at V came to 5 bases and at J to 2 bases, leaving 3 bases not matched to a gene. In germline, CDR1 is WNHNN, CDR2 SYGVQD (reference sequence). The CDR3 spans 14 residues. CDR3 in amino acids: CASSSGQGQETQYF. The CDR3 DNA reads TGCGCCAGCAGTTCCGGACAGGGGCAAGAGACCCAGTACTTC.

This chain connects TRBV6-5 to TRBJ1-5; D may be TRBD1 (5 bases). Per the germline V gene, CDR1 is MNHEY and CDR2 is SVGAGI. The CDR3 has 15 residues. Trimming removed 6 bases at V and 2 bases at J, with 14 bases between. CDR3 sequence reads: CASSAPGDGNQPQHF. CDR3 DNA: TGTGCCAGCAGCGCGCCGGGGGATGGCAATCAGCCCCAGCATTTT.

The chain is built from TRBV7-9 and TRBJ2-7, with TRBD2 as a possible D gene (6 bases). V was trimmed by 8 bases and J by 3 bases, leaving 14 bases between them. Germline V gives CDR1 SEHNR, CDR2 FQNEAQ (reference sequence). The CDR3 spans 13 residues. The DNA of the CDR3 is TGTGCCAGCGCCGGGGGATCGAACTACGAGCAGTACTTC. Translating it yields CASAGGSNYEQYF.

This chain uses TRBV6-1 with TRBJ1-2, with D possibly matching TRBD1 (6 bases). The CDR3 sequence is 21 residues long. The ends were cut back, 2 bases at V and 2 bases at J, with 30 bases in the middle. CDR1 and CDR2 from the germline V gene are MNHNS and SASEGT. The chain's CDR3 is CASSENPLQGERGISNYGYTF. The CDR3 DNA reads TGTGCCAGCAGTGAAAACCCCTTACAGGGTGAAAGGGGTATCTCGAACTATGGCTACACCTTC.

This clone was picked up a small number of times. This chain connects TRBV5-1 to TRBJ1-2; a weak D match, TRBD1 (6 bases). The CDR3 spans 14 residues. Germline CDR1 and CDR2: SGHRS and YFSETQ. Trimming cost V 1 base and J 7 bases, with 14 bases left between them. The CDR3 is CASSLNRELFGYTF. The CDR3 nucleotides read TGCGCCAGCAGCTTGAACAGGGAGCTTTTTGGCTACACCTTC.

The V gene is TRBV5-1, the J gene TRBJ2-7; a possible D gene is TRBD1 (6 bases). Germline values: CDR1 SGHRS, CDR2 YFSETQ. The CDR3 is 13 amino acids. V was clipped by 2 bases and J by 5 bases, with 11 bases between them. CDR3 DNA: TGCGCCAGCAGCTTAACAGGGTACAACGAGCAGTACTTC. Protein sequence: CASSLTGYNEQYF.

The CDR3 DNA follows: TGTGCCAGCAGTGAAGCGCGACAGGTGGAGACCCAGTACTTC. Its translation: CASSEARQVETQYF. The chain employs TRBV6-1 and TRBJ2-5; tentative D call: TRBD1 (6 bases). In germline, CDR1 is MNHNS, CDR2 SASEGT. There are 14 residues in the CDR3. V dropped 0 bases and J dropped 5 bases, with 10 bases sitting between them.

The rearrangement links TRBV6-6 to TRBJ1-2, with 8 bases fitting TRBD1. V lost 10 bases and J lost 8; bases outside the gene matches: 12. Germline V gene sequence: CDR1 MNHNY, CDR2 SVGAGI (reference sequence). The CDR3 runs 13 residues. CDR3 bases: TGTGCCAACGCAGGGGGCACAACTTCGGGCTACACCTTC. The encoded protein is CANAGGTTSGYTF.

CDR3 sequence (DNA): TGTGCCAGCAGCTTGTCACTAGCCAAAAACATTCAGTACTTC. It codes for CASSLSLAKNIQYF. This chain joins TRBV5-8 and TRBJ2-4; D not certain. The length of the CDR3 is 14 residues. Deletions cut 1 base from V and 0 bases from J, with 5 bases between. The germline V gene has CDR1 SGHTS and CDR2 YDEGEE.

In this sample, this clone turned up once. The chain uses TRBV6-5 and TRBJ1-1; the D gene is possibly TRBD1 (5 bases). The CDR3 totals 11 residues. The germline V gene has CDR1 MNHEY and CDR2 SVGAGI. With 1 base removed from V and 10 bases from J, the gap between germline ends came to 7 bases. Here the CDR3 reads CASSYLGGAFF. CDR3 DNA: TGTGCCAGCAGTTACTTGGGGGGAGCTTTCTTT.

The chain combines TRBV12-3 or TRBV12-4 with TRBJ1-2; maybe TRBD1 (5 bases). This CDR3 contains 13 residues. Trimming stripped 1 base from V and 4 bases from J, with 7 bases between. The CDR3 sequence is CASSLGRVYGYTF. The CDR3 region has the DNA TGTGCCAGCAGTTTAGGCAGGGTCTATGGCTACACCTTC.

The CDR3 sequence is CASSTKDIQNTEAFF. The CDR3 region has the DNA TGTGCCAGCAGTACCAAAGACATCCAGAACACTGAAGCTTTCTTT. The chain uses TRBV27 and TRBJ1-1; D gene uncertain. CDR1 MNHEY and CDR2 SMNVEV come from the germline V gene (reference sequence). This CDR3 has 15 amino acids. V was cut by 5 bases and J by 1 base, with 14 bases left in between.

The J gene is TRBJ1-4, the V gene TRBV30; D is perhaps TRBD1 (6 bases). V lost 3 bases and J 8 bases, leaving 16 bases between the germline ends. The CDR3 consists of 14 residues. Germline CDR1 reads GTSNPN; CDR2 reads SVGIG (reference sequence). CDR3 coding DNA: TGTGCCTGGAGATCCGGGGGGCTGGGAGAAAAACTGTTTTTT. Encoded protein: CAWRSGGLGEKLFF.

This clone was seen only a few times. CDR3 sequence reads: CASSDIEQYF. CDR3 nucleotides: TGTGCCAGCAGTGATATAGAGCAGTACTTC. This chain links TRBV6-1 with TRBJ2-7; no definite D call. The CDR3 contains 10 residues. Germline V gives CDR1 MNHNS, CDR2 SASEGT. The ends were cut back, 3 bases at V and 7 bases at J, with 4 bases in the middle.

V gene TRBV7-3 combines with J gene TRBJ2-7; a weak D match, TRBD2 (5 bases). Germline CDR1 SGHTA, CDR2 FQGTGA. Deletions cut 5 bases from V and 7 bases from J, with 15 bases between. The CDR3 runs to 13 residues. In DNA, the CDR3 is TGTGCCAGCAGCCCCTCACGCACGGGGGAGCAGTACTTC. Encoded protein: CASSPSRTGEQYF.

A note on this clone: Different DNA sequences within this sample yield the same CDR3. This chain's CDR3 is CAWSGTGGNQPQHF. Here the CDR3 DNA reads TGTGCCTGGAGTGGGACGGGGGGAAATCAGCCCCAGCATTTT. This chain uses TRBV30 with TRBJ1-5; tentatively, D is TRBD1 (5 bases). In germline, CDR1 is GTSNPN, CDR2 SVGIG (reference sequence). This CDR3 is built from 14 residues. V lost 1 base to trimming and J lost 4 bases, with 11 bases between them.

The gene calls are TRBV5-6 and TRBJ1-2; TRBD1 aligns across 11 bases. The CDR3 has 14 residues. CDR1 and CDR2 from the germline V gene are SGHDT and YYEEEE. With V trimmed by 5 bases and J by 3 bases, 3 bases remained unmatched. The CDR3 is CASRRTGGHYGYTF. CDR3 bases: TGTGCCAGCAGAAGGACAGGGGGCCACTATGGCTACACCTTC.

This clone was seen only a few times. This rearrangement joins TRBV3-1 (or the pseudogene TRBV3-2) to TRBJ2-5; 9 bases are a match to TRBD1. V lost 5 bases, J lost 4 bases, and 11 bases stayed unmatched. CDR3 length: 16 amino acids. Germline lookup yields CDR1 LGHDT and CDR2 YNNKEL (reference sequence). Written as DNA, the CDR3 is TGTGCCAGCAGCGTAATCGGGACAGGGCAGGCAGAGACCCAGTACTTC. Translation: CASSVIGTGQAETQYF.

The chain employs TRBV2 and TRBJ1-1; 7 bases are shared with TRBD1. The J segment lost 0 bases and the V segment lost 8 bases, leaving 12 bases of the junction unmatched. Germline V lookup: CDR1 SNHLY, CDR2 FYNNEI. This CDR3 is built from 16 residues. CDR3 coding DNA: TGTGCCAGCTATTATGACAGGGAAAAGATGAACACTGAAGCTTTCTTT. Translated: CASYYDREKMNTEAFF.

The rearrangement joins TRBV6-5 to TRBJ2-3, with a tentative D call TRBD2 (6 bases). Germline CDR1 and CDR2: MNHEY and SVGAGI. This CDR3 is built from 16 residues. V lost 0 bases to trimming and J lost 4 bases, with 14 bases between them. CDR3 amino acids: CASSYSLWRGADTQYF. The CDR3 nucleotides read TGTGCCAGCAGTTACTCGTTGTGGCGGGGAGCAGATACGCAGTATTTT.

This chain joins TRBV9 and TRBJ1-5; D gene unclear. The V and J ends lost 0 bases and 2 bases respectively, with 9 bases between them. The CDR3 is made up of 15 amino acids. Germline V gene sequence: CDR1 SGDLS, CDR2 YYNGEE. CDR3 amino acids: CASSVDFGGNQPQHF. In DNA, the CDR3 is TGTGCCAGCAGCGTAGATTTCGGGGGCAATCAGCCCCAGCATTTT.

CDR3 bases: TGTGCTAGTGGTTTGGACAACAGGGGGAAAGAGACCCAGTACTTC. Translation: CASGLDNRGKETQYF. The chain combines TRBV12-5 with TRBJ2-5; 8 nucleotides match TRBD1. Looked up from germline, CDR1 is LGHNT and CDR2 is FRNRAP. This CDR3 is built from 15 residues. With 1 base clipped from V and 3 bases from J, the junction kept 4 bases outside the gene matches.